These 24 T cell receptor beta chains originate from one sample sequenced in a study of cytomegalovirus exposure and HLA in healthy donors. Primers: 60 Vbeta forward and 13 Jbeta reverse. Repertoires were generated with immunoSEQ multiplex PCR, while TCRdb's copy carries only in-frame clones and drops some. The data contain about 140,000 clones, around 80% of them singletons. The sequenced sample consisted of PBMCs. The origin of the receptors is a man aged 40-49 years in good health and CMV-seropositive.

This chain connects TRBV29-1 to TRBJ2-3, with a weak D call TRBD2 (8 bases). Germline V lookup: CDR1 SQVTM, CDR2 ANQGSEA. The CDR3 covers 15 residues. Trimming cost V 7 bases and J 6 bases, with 23 bases left between them. CDR3 nucleotide sequence: TGCAGCGGGACAGGCCTAGCGGGTACGGTGGATACGCAGTATTTT. Amino acid sequence: CSGTGLAGTVDTQYF.

The chain carries TRBV7-3 and TRBJ1-1; 9 nucleotides agree with TRBD1. The CDR3 contains 15 residues. J was trimmed by 8 bases and V by 1 base; bases with no gene match: 8. Germline V gives CDR1 SGHTA, CDR2 FQGTGA. The CDR3 loop reads CASSLNIQTGGEAFF. CDR3 sequence (DNA): TGTGCCAGCAGCTTAAATATCCAGACAGGGGGGGAAGCTTTCTTT.

This chain joins TRBV11-3 and TRBJ2-5; tentatively, D is TRBD2 (6 bases). CDR1 and CDR2 from the germline V gene are SGHNT and YENEEA. The CDR3 is 16 amino acids. V lost 3 bases and J 4 bases, leaving 18 bases between the germline ends. The CDR3 DNA follows: TGTGCCAGCAGCTTTTCCGGGGCCGGGAGTGGAGAGACCCAGTACTTC. It codes for CASSFSGAGSGETQYF.

This chain links TRBV2 with TRBJ1-1; perhaps TRBD1 as D (5 bases). The CDR3 extends over 14 amino acids. V was shortened by 4 bases and J by 1 base, with 10 bases between the two germline ends. CDR1 is SNHLY and CDR2 is FYNNEI in the germline V gene. The CDR3, as DNA: TGTGCCAGCAGTGGCTGGGGGGGGAACACTGAAGCTTTCTTT. Translated, it gives CASSGWGGNTEAFF.

The J gene is TRBJ1-3, the V gene TRBV5-6; D gene ambiguous. This CDR3 region has 16 residues. The germline V gene encodes CDR1 SGHDT and CDR2 YYEEEE. V lost 3 bases, J lost 0 bases, and 13 bases lay in between. The CDR3 region has the DNA TGTGCCAGCAGCTCCCTGACACGCTCCTCTGGAAACACCATATATTTT. Residues: CASSSLTRSSGNTIYF.

This chain joins TRBV5-1 and TRBJ2-1; D is perhaps TRBD1 (5 bases). With 4 bases removed from V and 4 bases from J, the gap between germline ends came to 9 bases. CDR3 length equals 13 residues. In germline, CDR1 is SGHRS, CDR2 YFSETQ. CDR3 in amino acids: CASSPDSYNEQFF. CDR3 sequence (DNA): TGCGCCAGCAGCCCAGACAGTTACAATGAGCAGTTCTTC.

The rearrangement joins TRBV27 to TRBJ1-4; the match to TRBD1 covers 8 bases. The V and J ends lost 6 bases and 8 bases, in that order; junction bases with no gene match: 8. This CDR3 spans 14 amino acids. Looked up from germline, CDR1 is MNHEY and CDR2 is SMNVEV (reference sequence). The CDR3 is CASSWTGPIEKLFF. The CDR3 DNA follows: TGTGCCAGCAGCTGGACAGGGCCTATAGAAAAACTGTTTTTT.

The J gene is TRBJ1-2, the V gene TRBV11-3; the D gene is possibly TRBD1 (6 bases). Germline V gene data show CDR1 as SGHNT and CDR2 as YENEEA. This CDR3 comprises 12 residues. V lost 8 bases to trimming and J lost 2 bases, with 9 bases between them. This CDR3 is CASSQGNYGYTF. The CDR3, as DNA: TGTGCCAGCTCGCAGGGGAACTATGGCTACACCTTC.

This clone was recorded once. The rearrangement links TRBV30 to TRBJ2-1; 11 bases map to TRBD2. This CDR3 is built from 14 residues. Trimming at V came to 5 bases and at J to 4 bases, leaving 4 bases not matched to a gene. Germline CDR1 is GTSNPN and CDR2 is SVGIG (reference sequence). The CDR3 reads CAWSLAGGYNEQFF. The CDR3 nucleotides are TGTGCCTGGTCCCTAGCGGGAGGTTACAATGAGCAGTTCTTC.

The V call is TRBV5-8, the J call TRBJ2-7, with TRBD1 matching 8 bases. CDR3 length: 14 residues. From germline, CDR1 is SGHTS and CDR2 YDEGEE. Trimming removed 6 bases from V and 9 bases from J; junction bases left unmatched: 14. This CDR3 reads CASTRTGNSERQYF. In nucleotides, the CDR3 is TGTGCCAGCACCCGGACAGGGAACTCTGAAAGGCAGTACTTC.

The J gene is TRBJ2-7, the V gene TRBV7-2, with 8 positions matching TRBD2. Trimming took 2 bases from V and 2 from J; bases not matched to a gene: 8. This CDR3 spans 16 amino acids. Germline V gene lookup returns CDR1 SGHTA and CDR2 FQGNSA. The CDR3 region is CASSLYGGRSPYEQYF. CDR3 nucleotide sequence: TGTGCCAGCAGCTTATACGGCGGGAGGTCCCCCTACGAGCAGTACTTC. Full variable domain (outside the CDR3, taken from reference TRBV7-2 and TRBJ2-7): GAGVSQSPSNKVTEKGKDVELRCDPISGHTALYWYRQSLGQGLEFLIYFQGNSAPDKSGLPSDRFSAERTGGSVSTLTIQRTQQEDSAVYLCASSLYGGRSPYEQYFGPGTRLTVT.

This clone was detected only once. Distinct nucleotide sequences in the sample also encode this CDR3. This chain links TRBV19 with TRBJ2-7; TRBD2 matches at 12 bases. The V gene's germline CDR1 is LNHDA and CDR2 SQIVND (reference sequence). The CDR3 has 14 amino acids. With 8 bases clipped from V and 3 bases from J, the junction kept 5 bases outside the gene matches. In nucleotides, the CDR3 is TGTGCCAGTTCTGGACTAGCGGGATACTACGAGCAGTACTTC. This encodes CASSGLAGYYEQYF.

The CDR3 coding sequence is TGTGCCAGCGACAGGACCCTAGCGGGAGTCTACAATGAGCAGTTCTTC. It is translated as CASDRTLAGVYNEQFF. The chain employs TRBV7-9 and TRBJ2-1; 10 bases agree with TRBD2. Germline CDR1 and CDR2: SEHNR and FQNEAQ (reference sequence). This CDR3 contains 16 residues. J was trimmed by 3 bases and V by 8 bases; bases with no gene match: 10. The full variable domain, completed using reference TRBV7-9 and TRBJ2-1, is DTGVSQNPRHKITKRGQNVTFRCDPISEHNRLYWYRQTLGQGPEFLTYFQNEAQLEKSRLLSDRFSAERPKGSFSTLEIQRTEQGDSAMYLCASDRTLAGVYNEQFFGPGTRLTVL.

The sample holds one count of this clone. The chain joins TRBV5-5 to TRBJ2-1, with D perhaps matching TRBD2 (7 bases). V was clipped by 7 bases and J by 7 bases, with 18 bases between them. The germline CDR1 and CDR2 sequences are SGHKS and YYEKEE (reference sequence). The CDR3 runs to 14 residues. In DNA, the CDR3 is TGTGCCAGCCTCAGGGGCGGGAGTCGGAATGAGCAGTTCTTC. Its translation: CASLRGGSRNEQFF.

The chain couples TRBV4-1 to TRBJ2-5; D possibly corresponds to TRBD1 (6 bases). Trimming cost V 2 bases and J 0 bases, with 22 bases left between them. The CDR3 runs 19 residues. Germline CDR1 MGHRA, CDR2 YSYEKL. The CDR3 DNA reads TGCGCCAGCAGCCAAACTCGGTGGGGGCGTTTTTCGTACCAAGAGACCCAGTACTTC. Amino acids: CASSQTRWGRFSYQETQYF.

This sequence joins TRBV9 and TRBJ1-1, with a possible D match to TRBD1 (5 bases). CDR1 and CDR2 (germline): SGDLS, YYNGEE. Trimming took 3 bases from V and 0 from J, leaving 6 bases between them. CDR3 length: 13 residues. The CDR3 DNA is TGTGCCAGCAGCGAACAGGTGAACACTGAAGCTTTCTTT. It specifies CASSEQVNTEAFF.

The chain carries TRBV5-1 and TRBJ1-1; D gene uncertain. With 2 bases removed from V and 1 base from J, the gap between germline ends came to 15 bases. The V gene's germline CDR1 is SGHRS and CDR2 YFSETQ. The CDR3 sequence is 16 residues long. CDR3: CASSLRTGRQNTEAFF. In DNA form, the CDR3 reads TGCGCCAGCAGCTTACGAACTGGGCGACAGAACACTGAAGCTTTCTTT. Full variable domain (rest looked up from reference TRBV5-1 and TRBJ1-1): KAGVTQTPRYLIKTRGQQVTLSCSPISGHRSVSWYQQTPGQGLQFLFEYFSETQRNKGNFPGRFSGRQFSNSRSEMNVSTLELGDSALYLCASSLRTGRQNTEAFFGQGTRLTVV.

This clone appeared a few times. The chain recombines TRBV19 with TRBJ1-4; 8 bases fit TRBD1. The CDR3 contains 15 residues. V lost 3 bases and J lost 7; bases outside the gene matches: 7. From germline, CDR1 is LNHDA and CDR2 SQIVND (reference sequence). This chain's CDR3 is CASSIPTGGPEKLFF. For the CDR3, the DNA is TGTGCCAGTAGTATTCCCACAGGGGGGCCTGAAAAACTGTTTTTT.

The chain uses TRBV2 and TRBJ2-7, with D maybe TRBD1 (6 bases). CDR1 is SNHLY and CDR2 is FYNNEI in the germline V gene. This CDR3 has 13 amino acids. V was pared by 6 bases and J by 0 bases, with 9 bases between. The CDR3, as DNA: TGTGCCAGCAGCCAGGGGACCTCCTACGAGCAGTACTTC. Its protein is CASSQGTSYEQYF.

The V and J genes are TRBV7-6 and TRBJ1-1; D perhaps matches TRBD1 (6 bases). Germline loops: CDR1 SGHVS, CDR2 FNYEAQ. V was pared by 1 base and J by 1 base, with 16 bases between. CDR3 size: 17 residues. The CDR3 DNA is TGTGCCAGCAGCTTAGTACCCCCCCCGGGACAGAACACTGAAGCTTTCTTT. This gives the protein CASSLVPPPGQNTEAFF.

This clone came up a few times. The gene calls are TRBV6-5 and TRBJ2-7; D is ambiguous. Trimming took 1 base from V and 5 from J, leaving 15 bases between them. Germline lookup yields CDR1 MNHEY and CDR2 SVGAGI. The CDR3 is 15 amino acids. The CDR3 is CASSYYTASADEQYF. CDR3 nucleotides: TGTGCCAGCAGTTACTATACCGCAAGCGCGGACGAGCAGTACTTC.

This rearrangement joins TRBV27 to TRBJ2-5; 9 bases agree with TRBD2. Trimming cost V 6 bases and J 5 bases; bases outside gene matches: 10. Germline CDR1 MNHEY, CDR2 SMNVEV (reference sequence). The CDR3 is 15 amino acids. The CDR3 DNA reads as TGTGCCAGCAGCCGCCTTAGCGGGAGTATGGAGACCCAGTACTTC. Protein product: CASSRLSGSMETQYF.

This clone was observed many times. The chain links TRBV28 to TRBJ2-6; D might be TRBD2 (6 bases). The germline V gene encodes CDR1 MDHEN and CDR2 SYDVKM. The length of the CDR3 is 15 residues. The V end lost 3 bases, the J end lost 4 bases, and 10 bases lay between the germline ends. CDR3 protein: CASSFGGGGANVLTF. For the CDR3, the DNA is TGTGCCAGCAGTTTCGGGGGTGGCGGGGCCAACGTCCTGACTTTC.

Concerning this clone itself: At one boundary the junction diverges from the germline segment, which might be a read error. The V gene is TRBV7-9, the J gene TRBJ1-2; TRBD1 matches 7 bases. Germline V gene sequence: CDR1 SEHNR, CDR2 FQNEAQ (reference sequence). The CDR3 runs to 15 residues. The CDR3, as DNA: TGTTCCAGCAGCCTCGGCCGGGAAAACAGGGGTGGCTACACCTTC. Translating gives CSSSLGRENRGGYTF.